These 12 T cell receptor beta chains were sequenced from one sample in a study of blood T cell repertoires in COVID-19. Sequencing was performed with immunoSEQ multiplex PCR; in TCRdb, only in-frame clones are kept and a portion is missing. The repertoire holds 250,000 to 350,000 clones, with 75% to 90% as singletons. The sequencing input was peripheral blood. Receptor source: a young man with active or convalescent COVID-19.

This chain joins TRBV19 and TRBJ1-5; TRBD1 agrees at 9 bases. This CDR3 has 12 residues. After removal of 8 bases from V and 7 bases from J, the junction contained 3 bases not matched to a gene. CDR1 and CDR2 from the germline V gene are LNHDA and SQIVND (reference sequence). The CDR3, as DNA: TGTGCCAGTGGGGACAGGGTACAGCCCCAGCATTTT. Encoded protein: CASGDRVQPQHF.

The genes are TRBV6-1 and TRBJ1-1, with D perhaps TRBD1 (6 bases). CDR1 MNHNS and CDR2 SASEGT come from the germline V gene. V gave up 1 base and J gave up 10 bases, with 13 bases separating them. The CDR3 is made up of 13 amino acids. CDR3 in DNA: TGTGCCAGCAGTGAAGGTCGGCGGGGGCCAGCTTTCTTT. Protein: CASSEGRRGPAFF.

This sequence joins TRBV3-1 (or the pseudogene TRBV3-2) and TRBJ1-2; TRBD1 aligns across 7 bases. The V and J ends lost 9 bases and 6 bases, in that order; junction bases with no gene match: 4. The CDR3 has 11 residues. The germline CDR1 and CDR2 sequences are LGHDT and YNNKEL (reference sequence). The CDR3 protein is CARTGIDGYTF. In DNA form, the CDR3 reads TGTGCCAGGACAGGGATAGATGGCTACACCTTC.

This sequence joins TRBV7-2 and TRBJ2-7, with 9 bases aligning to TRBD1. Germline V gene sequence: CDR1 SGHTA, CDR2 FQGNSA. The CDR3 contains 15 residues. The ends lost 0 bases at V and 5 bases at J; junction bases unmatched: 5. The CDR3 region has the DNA TGTGCCAGCAGCTTAGCCGGGACAGGGTCGCACGAGCAGTACTTC. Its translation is CASSLAGTGSHEQYF.

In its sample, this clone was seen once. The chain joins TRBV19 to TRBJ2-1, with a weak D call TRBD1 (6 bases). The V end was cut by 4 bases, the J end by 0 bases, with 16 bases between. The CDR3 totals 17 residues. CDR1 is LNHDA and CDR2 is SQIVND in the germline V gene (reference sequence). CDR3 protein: CASSTAHRASSYNEQFF. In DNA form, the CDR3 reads TGTGCCAGTAGTACCGCTCACAGGGCTAGCTCCTACAATGAGCAGTTCTTC.

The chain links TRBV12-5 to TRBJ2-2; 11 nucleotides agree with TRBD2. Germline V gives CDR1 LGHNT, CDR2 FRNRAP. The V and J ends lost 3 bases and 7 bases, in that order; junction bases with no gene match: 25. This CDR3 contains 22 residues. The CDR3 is CASGLAVRGLADLSQRGGELFF. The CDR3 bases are TGTGCTAGTGGTTTAGCGGTAAGGGGACTAGCGGATCTCTCACAACGGGGCGGGGAGCTGTTTTTT.

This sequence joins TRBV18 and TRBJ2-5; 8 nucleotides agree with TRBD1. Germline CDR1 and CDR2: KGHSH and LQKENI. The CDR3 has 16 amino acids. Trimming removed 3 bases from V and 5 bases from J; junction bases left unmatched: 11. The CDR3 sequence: CASSPERSRGQETQYF. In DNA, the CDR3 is TGTGCCAGCTCACCCGAACGGTCCAGGGGGCAGGAGACCCAGTACTTC.

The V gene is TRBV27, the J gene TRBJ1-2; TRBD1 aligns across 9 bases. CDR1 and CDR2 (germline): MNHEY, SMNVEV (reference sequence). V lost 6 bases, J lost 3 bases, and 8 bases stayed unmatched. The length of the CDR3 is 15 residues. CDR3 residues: CASRDRGHVDYGYTF. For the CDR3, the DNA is TGTGCCAGCAGGGACAGGGGTCATGTCGACTATGGCTACACCTTC.

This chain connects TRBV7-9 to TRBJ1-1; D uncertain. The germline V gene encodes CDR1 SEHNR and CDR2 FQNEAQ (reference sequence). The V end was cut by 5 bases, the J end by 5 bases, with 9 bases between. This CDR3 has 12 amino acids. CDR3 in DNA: TGTGCCAGCAGCCGTGGCAGAACTGAAGCTTTCTTT. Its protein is CASSRGRTEAFF. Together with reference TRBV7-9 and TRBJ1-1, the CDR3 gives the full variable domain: DTGVSQNPRHKITKRGQNVTFRCDPISEHNRLYWYRQTLGQGPEFLTYFQNEAQLEKSRLLSDRFSAERPKGSFSTLEIQRTEQGDSAMYLCASSRGRTEAFFGQGTRLTVV.

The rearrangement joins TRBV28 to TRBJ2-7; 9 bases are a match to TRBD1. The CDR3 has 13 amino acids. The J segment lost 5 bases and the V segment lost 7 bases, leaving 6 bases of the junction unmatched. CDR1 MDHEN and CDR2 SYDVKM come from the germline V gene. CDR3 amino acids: CASTRTGDHEQYF. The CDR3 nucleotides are TGTGCCAGCACGCGGACAGGGGACCACGAGCAGTACTTC.

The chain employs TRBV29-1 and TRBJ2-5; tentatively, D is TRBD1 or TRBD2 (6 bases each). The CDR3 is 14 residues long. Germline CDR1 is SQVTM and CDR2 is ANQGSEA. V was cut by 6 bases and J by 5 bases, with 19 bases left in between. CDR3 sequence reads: CSVGGDIEGETQYF. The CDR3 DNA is TGCAGCGTGGGCGGGGACATAGAGGGGGAGACCCAGTACTTC.

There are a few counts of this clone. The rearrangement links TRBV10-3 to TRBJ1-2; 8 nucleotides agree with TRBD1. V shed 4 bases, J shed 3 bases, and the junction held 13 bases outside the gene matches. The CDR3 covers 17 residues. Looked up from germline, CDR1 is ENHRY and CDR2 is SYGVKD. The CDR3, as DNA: TGTGCCATCAGTGGGGGGAAAACGGACAGGGTCGACTATGGCTACACCTTC. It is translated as CAISGGKTDRVDYGYTF.